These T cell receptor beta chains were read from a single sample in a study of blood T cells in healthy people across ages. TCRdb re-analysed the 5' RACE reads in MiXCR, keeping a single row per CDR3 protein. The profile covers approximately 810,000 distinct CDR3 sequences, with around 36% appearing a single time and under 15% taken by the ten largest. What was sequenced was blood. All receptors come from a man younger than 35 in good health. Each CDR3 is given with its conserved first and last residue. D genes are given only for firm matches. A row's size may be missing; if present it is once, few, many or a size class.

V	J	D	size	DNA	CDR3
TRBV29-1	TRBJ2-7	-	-	TGCAGCGTTGTAAACCGGGCCTCCTACAATGAGCAGTACTTC	CSVVNRASYNEQYF
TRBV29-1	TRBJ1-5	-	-	TGCGGCGTTCTACAGGGTACGGAAAGCAATCAGCCCCAGCATTTT	CGVLQGTESNQPQHF
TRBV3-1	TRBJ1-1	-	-	TGTGCCAGCAGCCAAGTCGGTAGTCTGGGGACTGAAGCTTTCTTT	CASSQVGSLGTEAFF
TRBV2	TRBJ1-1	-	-	TGTGCCAGCAGTGAAGCTACACCCCTGGGGACTGAAGCTTTCTTT	CASSEATPLGTEAFF
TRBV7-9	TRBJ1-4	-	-	TGTGCCAGCAGCTTAGGAGAGTCAGCCCGTGAAAAACTGTTTTTT	CASSLGESAREKLFF
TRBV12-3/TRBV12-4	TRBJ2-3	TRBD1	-	TGTGCCAGCAGTCCGGGACAGGTCCTAGAGGCGCAGTATTTT	CASSPGQVLEAQYF
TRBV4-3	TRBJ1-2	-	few	TGCGCCAGCAGCCAAGTGTACAGGGAGGACTATGGCTACACCTTC	CASSQVYREDYGYTF
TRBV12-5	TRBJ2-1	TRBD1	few	TGTGCTAGTGGTTTGGTCCCAGGGACAGATGAGCAGTTCTTC	CASGLVPGTDEQFF
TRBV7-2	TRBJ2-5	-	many	TGTGCCAGCAGCCGCAGGGGAGAGACCCAGTACTTC	CASSRRGETQYF
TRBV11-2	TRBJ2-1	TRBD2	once	TGTGCCAGCAGCGTCCTAGCGGGGGCGGCGGATGAGCAGTTCTTC	CASSVLAGAADEQFF
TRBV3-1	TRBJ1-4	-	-	TGTGCCAGCAGCCTCCCGGGACACCCTGCAACTAATGAAAAACTGTTTTTT	CASSLPGHPATNEKLFF
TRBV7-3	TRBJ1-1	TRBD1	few	TGTGCCAGCAGCTTAACACAGGGGAGCACTGAAGCTTTCTTT	CASSLTQGSTEAFF
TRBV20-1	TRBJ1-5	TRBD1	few	TGCAGTGCTAATGACAGGGAGGGAAATCAGCCCCAGCATTTT	CSANDREGNQPQHF
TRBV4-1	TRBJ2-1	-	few	TGCGCCAGCAGCCACGAACTCCCAAGCTCCTACAATGAGCAGTTCTTC	CASSHELPSSYNEQFF
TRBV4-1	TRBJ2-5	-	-	TGCGCCAGCACAGGCCGGGAGACCCAGTACTTC	CASTGRETQYF
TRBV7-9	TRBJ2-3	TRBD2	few	TGTGCCAGCAGCTTAGTTCCCCGACTAGCGGGAGGCACAGATACGCAGTATTTT	CASSLVPRLAGGTDTQYF
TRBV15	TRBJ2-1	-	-	TGTGCCACCAGCAGAGGTCCTTCGACAGAGAATGAGCAGTTCTTC	CATSRGPSTENEQFF
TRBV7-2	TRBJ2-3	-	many	TGTGCCAGCAGCTTAGGAGTGGCTACCGATACGCAGTATTTT	CASSLGVATDTQYF
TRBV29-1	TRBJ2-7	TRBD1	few	TGCAGCGTTGGGAGGGACAGGGCCTTTCCCTCCTACGAGCAGTACTTC	CSVGRDRAFPSYEQYF
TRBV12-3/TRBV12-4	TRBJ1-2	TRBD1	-	TGTGCCAGCAGTTTATCCTCCGACAGGGTGAACTATGGCTACACCTTC	CASSLSSDRVNYGYTF
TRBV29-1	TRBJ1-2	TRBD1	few	TGCAGCGTTGAAGGCGGACAGGGAACCAGTGGCTACACCTTC	CSVEGGQGTSGYTF
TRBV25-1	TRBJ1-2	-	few	TGTGCCAGCAGTGAATACGGGACCGGGCACTATGGCTACACCTTC	CASSEYGTGHYGYTF
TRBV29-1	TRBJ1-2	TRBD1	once	TGCAGCGGTGAAGAATCGGCAGGGGGTGGCTACACCTTC	CSGEESAGGGYTF
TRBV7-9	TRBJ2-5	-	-	TGTGCCAGCAGCTTCCAGGGCTACGGAGAGACCCAGTACTTC	CASSFQGYGETQYF
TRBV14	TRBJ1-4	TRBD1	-	TGTGCCAGCAGCCAACGCGACAGGGCCCGAGGGGAAAAACTGTTTTTT	CASSQRDRARGEKLFF
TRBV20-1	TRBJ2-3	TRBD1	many	TGCAGTGCTAGAGATTCCGGACAGGGAAGAAGGGATACGCAGTATTTT	CSARDSGQGRRDTQYF
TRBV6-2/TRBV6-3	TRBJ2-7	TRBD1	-	TGTGCCAGCACTCCAAGGACAGGGGTTCCCGAGCAGTACTTC	CASTPRTGVPEQYF
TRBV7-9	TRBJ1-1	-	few	TGTGCCAGCAGCGCCGAGGGGGACCCTGAAGCTTTCTTT	CASSAEGDPEAFF
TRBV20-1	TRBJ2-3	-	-	TGCAGTGCTAGTTTTCGGGGGCGGTACACAGATACGCAGTATTTT	CSASFRGRYTDTQYF
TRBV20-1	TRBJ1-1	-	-	TGCAGTGCTGGCGGAGAAGGGGCGAACACTGAAGCTTTCTTT	CSAGGEGANTEAFF
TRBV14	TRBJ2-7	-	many	TGTGCCAGCAGTCCTCTGGACAGAGAGTACGAGCAGTACTTC	CASSPLDREYEQYF
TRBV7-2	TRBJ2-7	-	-	TGTGCCAGCAGCTTCACCGTCCAGGCCTACGAGCAGTACTTC	CASSFTVQAYEQYF
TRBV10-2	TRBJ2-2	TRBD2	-	TGCGCCAGCCGGGGACTAGCGGGAGCCGGGGAACTGTTTTTT	CASRGLAGAGELFF
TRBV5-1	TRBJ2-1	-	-	TGCGCCAGCACCCAAGGGAATCCTACCTACAATGAGCAGTTCTTC	CASTQGNPTYNEQFF
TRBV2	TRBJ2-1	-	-	TGTGCCAGCCCCGAGGGGGAAGGGACCTACAATGAGCAGTTCTTC	CASPEGEGTYNEQFF
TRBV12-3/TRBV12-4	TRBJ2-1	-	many	TGTGCCAGCCGGAGCGGACCTTCCTACAATGAGCAGTTCTTC	CASRSGPSYNEQFF
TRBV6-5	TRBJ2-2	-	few	TGTGCCAGCAGTTACTCCGATGGGGTCGGGGAGCTGTTTTTT	CASSYSDGVGELFF
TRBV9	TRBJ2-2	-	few	TGTGCCAGCAGCCATTCCAGGAACACCGGGGAGCTGTTTTTT	CASSHSRNTGELFF
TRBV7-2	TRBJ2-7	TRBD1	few	TGTGCCAGCGGCATAGTGGACAGGGCCACCTACGAGCAGTACTTC	CASGIVDRATYEQYF
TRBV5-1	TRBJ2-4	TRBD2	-	TGCGCCAGCAGCTCCGGGAGGGGGGGCCACAATGAGCAGTACTTC	CASSSGRGGHNEQYF
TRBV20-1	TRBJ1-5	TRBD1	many	TGCAGTGCTAGAGGGACAGGGATTAGCAATCAGCCCCAGCATTTT	CSARGTGISNQPQHF
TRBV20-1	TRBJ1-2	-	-	TGCAGTGCTAGAGATTCCTTGTATGGCTACACCTTC	CSARDSLYGYTF
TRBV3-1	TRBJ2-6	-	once	TGTGCCAGCAGCCAAGGCGTTACAGGGAGGGCCAACGTCCTGACTTTC	CASSQGVTGRANVLTF
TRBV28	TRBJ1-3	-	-	TGTGCCAGCAGTTTATACGGACAGGGAAACACCATATATTTT	CASSLYGQGNTIYF
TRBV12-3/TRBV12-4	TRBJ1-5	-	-	TGTGCCAGCAGGCCTCCGGGGAGCGATCAGCCCCAGCATTTT	CASRPPGSDQPQHF
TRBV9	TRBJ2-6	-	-	TGTGCCAGCAGCGTAGCTCGGAGCTCTGGGGCCAACGTCCTGACTTTC	CASSVARSSGANVLTF
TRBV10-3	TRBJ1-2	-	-	TGTGCCATCACCAGGGACCCTTCGAACTATGGCTACACCTTC	CAITRDPSNYGYTF
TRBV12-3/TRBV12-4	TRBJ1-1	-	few	TGTGCCAGCAGTTTCCAGGGGTCACTAGCTGAAGCTTTCTTT	CASSFQGSLAEAFF
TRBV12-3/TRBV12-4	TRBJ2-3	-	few	TGTGCCAGCAGCCTCGGGACACCCAGGACAGATACGCAGTATTTT	CASSLGTPRTDTQYF
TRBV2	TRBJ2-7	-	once	TGTGCCAGCAGTGTCCTTTTCTCCTACGAGCAGTACTTC	CASSVLFSYEQYF
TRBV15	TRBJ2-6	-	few	TGTGCCACCAGCAGACGTCCTAGGGATATGGGCTCTGGGGCCAACGTCCTGACTTTC	CATSRRPRDMGSGANVLTF